This T cell receptor beta chain was recovered during a study of cytomegalovirus exposure and HLA in healthy donors. Findings and caveats of the study: A later analysis found that most CMV-associated TCR beta chains appeared HLA-restricted. Earlier analysis looked at TCR beta V segments, and most were productive about 87% or about 30% of the time.

To note about this clone: Its antigen is undetermined.

Everyone who donated was a healthy bone marrow donor. Germline assignment: CDR1 LGHNA and CDR2 YNFKEQ. After removal of 0 bases from V and 4 bases from J, the junction contained 9 bases not matched to a gene. The CDR3 runs 16 residues. In the PCR, 60 Vbeta and 13 Jbeta primers were used. Under the authors' procedure: Unique TCR beta chains totaled 80 million to 100 million in a later count, with around 11 million of them shared. The protocol was immunoSEQ multiplex PCR, while the TCRdb copy is restricted to in-frame clones and leaves out a portion. V, J and clone size derive from that table, while D and trimming were established from the DNA sequence. The data show more than 95,000 clones, and the top ten clones hold about 2.3%.

The chain is built from TRBV4-2 and TRBJ2-7, with 7 bases lining up with TRBD2. The specimen sequenced was PBMCs. This TCR derives from a man in his forties or fifties in good health and CMV-seronegative. The CDR3 nucleotides are TGTGCCAGCAGCCAAGATACCGCGGGAGCACGGTACGAGCAGTACTTC. The encoded protein is CASSQDTAGARYEQYF.